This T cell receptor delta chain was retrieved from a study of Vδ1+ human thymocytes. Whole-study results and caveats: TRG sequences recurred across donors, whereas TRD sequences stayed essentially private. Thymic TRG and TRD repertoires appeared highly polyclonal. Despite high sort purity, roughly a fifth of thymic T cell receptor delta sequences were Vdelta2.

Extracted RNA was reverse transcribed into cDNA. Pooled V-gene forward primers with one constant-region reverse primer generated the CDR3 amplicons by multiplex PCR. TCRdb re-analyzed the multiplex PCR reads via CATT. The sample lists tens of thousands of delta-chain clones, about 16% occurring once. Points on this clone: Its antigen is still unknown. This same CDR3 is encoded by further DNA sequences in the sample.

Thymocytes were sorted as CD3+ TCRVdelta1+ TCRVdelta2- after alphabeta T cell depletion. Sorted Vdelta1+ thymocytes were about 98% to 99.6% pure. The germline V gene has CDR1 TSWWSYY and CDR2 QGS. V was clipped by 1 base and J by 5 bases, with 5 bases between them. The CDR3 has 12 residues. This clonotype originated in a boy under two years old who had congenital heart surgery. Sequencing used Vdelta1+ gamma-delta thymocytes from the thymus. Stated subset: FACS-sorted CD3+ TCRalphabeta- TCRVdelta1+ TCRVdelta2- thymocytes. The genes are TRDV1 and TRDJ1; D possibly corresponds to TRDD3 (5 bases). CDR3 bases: TGTGCTCTTGGGGAACGGGGGGATAAACTCATCTTT. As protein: CALGERGDKLIF.